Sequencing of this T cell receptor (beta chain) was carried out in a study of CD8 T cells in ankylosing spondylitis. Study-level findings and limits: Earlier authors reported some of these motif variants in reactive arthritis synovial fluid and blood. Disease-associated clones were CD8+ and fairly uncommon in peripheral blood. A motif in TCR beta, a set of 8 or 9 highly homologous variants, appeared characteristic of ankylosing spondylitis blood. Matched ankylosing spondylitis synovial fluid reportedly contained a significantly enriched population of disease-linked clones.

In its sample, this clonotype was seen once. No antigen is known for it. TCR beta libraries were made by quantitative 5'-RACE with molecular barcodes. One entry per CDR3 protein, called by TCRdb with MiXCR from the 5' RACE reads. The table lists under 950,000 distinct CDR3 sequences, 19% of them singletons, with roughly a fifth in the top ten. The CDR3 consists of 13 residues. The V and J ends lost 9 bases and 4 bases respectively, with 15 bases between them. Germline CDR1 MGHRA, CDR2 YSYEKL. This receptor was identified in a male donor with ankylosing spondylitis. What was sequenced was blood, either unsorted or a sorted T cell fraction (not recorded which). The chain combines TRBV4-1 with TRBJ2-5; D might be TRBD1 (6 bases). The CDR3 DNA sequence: TGCGCCAGTAGGCCTACAGGGACAGAGACCCAGTACTTC. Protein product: CASRPTGTETQYF.